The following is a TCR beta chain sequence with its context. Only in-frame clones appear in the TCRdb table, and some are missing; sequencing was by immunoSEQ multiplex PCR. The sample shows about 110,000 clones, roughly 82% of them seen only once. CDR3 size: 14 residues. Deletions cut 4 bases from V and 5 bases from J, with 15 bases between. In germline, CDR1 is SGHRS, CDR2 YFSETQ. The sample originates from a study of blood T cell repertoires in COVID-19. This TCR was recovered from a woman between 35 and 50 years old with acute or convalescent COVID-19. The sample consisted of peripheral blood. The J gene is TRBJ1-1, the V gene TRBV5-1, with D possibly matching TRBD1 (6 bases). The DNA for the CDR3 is TGCGCCAGCAGCCAACAGACAGGCGGGACTGAAGCTTTCTTT. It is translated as CASSQQTGGTEAFF.